This T cell receptor (beta chain) was recovered during a study of T-cell memory formation after mild COVID-19. MiXCR was run by TCRdb on the 5' RACE reads, yielding one entry per CDR3 protein. Of a few hundred thousand distinct CDR3 sequences in the sample, 20% to 25% were seen once. The CDR3 runs to 14 residues. Between the trimmed V and J ends, which lost 2 bases and 2 bases, there was a span of 9 bases. Germline CDR1 and CDR2: SNHLY and FYNNEI. The sequence was collected from a man between 18 and 35 years old who had mild COVID-19 (a few samples of this study predate the infection). Cell type and time point are not known. Sequenced: PBMCs or a T cell subset sorted from them (not recorded which). This chain connects TRBV2 to TRBJ1-2; maybe TRBD1 (6 bases). The chain's CDR3 is CASSERGRNYGYTF. CDR3 nucleotide sequence: TGTGCCAGCAGTGAACGGGGGCGAAACTATGGCTACACCTTC. Complete variable domain (other parts from reference TRBV2 and TRBJ1-2): EPEVTQTPSHQVTQMGQEVILRCVPISNHLYFYWYRQILGQKVEFLVSFYNNEISEKSEIFDDQFSVERPDGSNFTLKIRSTKLEDSAMYFCASSERGRNYGYTFGSGTRLTVV.